This TCR beta chain is drawn from a study of CD8+ T cells in alopecia areata. Described treatment: oral pan-JAK inhibitor, 5-10 mg twice daily. In alopecia areata patients, both lesional scalp punch biopsies and peripheral blood were collected. Between the trimmed V and J ends, which lost 7 bases and 13 bases, there was a span of 26 bases. This CDR3 comprises 15 residues. Germline V gene data show CDR1 as MNHNS and CDR2 as SASEGT. Extracted RNA was reverse transcribed into cDNA, the sequencing template. Data came from immunoSEQ multiplex PCR; TCRdb stores just in-frame clones and leaves some out. Found here are about 5,900 clones, roughly 61% of them singletons; the top ten hold around 9.4%.

This clonotype was obtained from a human donor with alopecia areata. This chain connects TRBV6-1 to TRBJ2-1; the D call may be TRBD1 or TRBD2 (5 bases each). Sequenced material: skin, taken between weeks 30 and 35, from a patient treated with tofacitinib. The CDR3 bases are TGTGCCAGCAAGGTTAGCATTGGGACCACAAATTCCCAGTTCTTC. Translation gives CASKVSIGTTNSQFF.